This T cell receptor beta chain was obtained from a study of beta chain features in type 1 diabetes. Study-level points and caveats: All four CD4+ subsets from Type 1 diabetes patients carried moderately but significantly shorter TCRB CDR3s. Within patients, naive, central memory and Treg TCRB repertoires seemed more similar than within healthy donors.

The authors reverse transcribed all of the isolated RNA, so sequencing captured expressed TCRB transcripts. The protocol was immunoSEQ multiplex PCR, while the TCRdb copy is restricted to in-frame clones and leaves out a portion. The sample yields 300,000 to 350,000 clones, roughly 8.8% seen once. About this clone: Its antigen is unidentified.

The receptor was derived from a man aged 25-40 years with type 1 diabetes. The specimen was central memory CD4+ T cells from blood.

The CDR3 protein is CASSPDREKLFF. DNA for the CDR3: TGTGCCAGCAGTCCCGACCGAGAAAAACTGTTTTTT. The chain carries TRBV6-6 and TRBJ1-4; D not certain. The V gene lost 5 bases and the J gene lost 8 bases, with 9 bases spanning the gap. The CDR3 is 12 residues long. CDR1 MNHNY and CDR2 SVGAGI come from the germline V gene (reference sequence).